A single sample is the source of the 23 T cell receptor beta chains below, sequenced in a study of T cell repertoires in cytomegalovirus infection. TCRdb ran MiXCR on the reads and lists one entry per CDR3 protein. The table has roughly 300,000 distinct CDR3 sequences, 8% to 10% seen once. The sample taken for sequencing was PBMCs. All receptors come from a human donor in good health (CMV status not recorded). Some clones in this sample may be carry-over from other donors' samples.

The chain couples TRBV7-7 to TRBJ2-1, with D perhaps matching TRBD1 (6 bases). V was trimmed by 5 bases and J by 15 bases, leaving 20 bases between them. Germline values: CDR1 SSHAT, CDR2 FNYEAQ (reference sequence). The CDR3 runs 13 residues. Written as DNA, the CDR3 is TGTGCCAGCAGCCCCAGGGAAGGGGGTAGGATGTTCTTC. Encoded protein: CASSPREGGRMFF.

Ten or more counts support this clonotype. The rearrangement joins TRBV28 to TRBJ2-2, with TRBD2 matching over 12 bases. Losses at the gene ends were 7 bases for V and 0 bases for J; bases not matched to a gene: 15. The CDR3 length is 20 residues. Germline-derived CDR1 and CDR2 are MDHEN and SYDVKM. The CDR3 bases are TGTGCCAGCACCAAAAGAGTGTGGACTAGCGGGAATACGAACACCGGGGAGCTGTTTTTT. Translation gives CASTKRVWTSGNTNTGELFF.

This clonotype was counted at least ten times. The J gene is TRBJ2-5, the V gene TRBV29-1; D is unresolved. This CDR3 has 12 residues. Trimming removed 4 bases at V and 2 bases at J, with 8 bases between. The germline V gene encodes CDR1 SQVTM and CDR2 ANQGSEA. CDR3 bases: TGCAGCGTTGTCCCAGGTCAAGAGACCCAGTACTTC. Amino acids: CSVVPGQETQYF. The full variable domain, in which reference TRBV29-1 and TRBJ2-5 provide the parts outside the CDR3, is SAVISQKPSRDICQRGTSLTIQCQVDSQVTMMFWYRQQPGQSLTLIATANQGSEATYESGFVIDKFPISRPNLTFSTLTVSNMSPEDSSIYLCSVVPGQETQYFGPGTRLLVL.

This clonotype showed up many times. V and J are TRBV7-3 and TRBJ2-1; TRBD2 matches 8 bases. After removal of 5 bases from V and 5 bases from J, the junction contained 14 bases not matched to a gene. The CDR3 is 17 residues long. CDR1 and CDR2 (germline): SGHTA, FQGTGA. The CDR3 DNA reads as TGTGCCAGCAGCAACCAAGGGCGAGCGGGAGTTCACAATGAGCAGTTCTTC. It translates to CASSNQGRAGVHNEQFF.

This clonotype occurred a few times. The J gene is TRBJ2-5, the V gene TRBV7-2, with D possibly matching TRBD2 (6 bases). The V gene lost 7 bases and the J gene lost 6 bases, with 21 bases spanning the gap. The CDR3 is 15 amino acids. Germline CDR1 reads SGHTA; CDR2 reads FQGNSA. CDR3 in DNA: TGTGCCAGCACCTTCTCAGACAGTCGGGGGAAGACCCAGTACTTC. Encoded protein: CASTFSDSRGKTQYF.

The chain is built from TRBV6-2 or TRBV6-3 and TRBJ2-4; 9 bases map to TRBD2. The CDR3 contains 19 residues. The ends lost 2 bases at V and 1 base at J; junction bases unmatched: 12. CDR1 and CDR2 (germline): MNHEY, SVGEGT. This chain's CDR3 is CASSYLSGGGPPAKNIQYF. DNA for the CDR3: TGTGCCAGCAGTTACCTTAGCGGGGGTGGACCCCCGGCCAAAAACATTCAGTACTTC.

This clonotype was recorded many times. The chain uses TRBV7-8 and TRBJ2-5; a weak D match, TRBD1 (5 bases). CDR1 SGHVS and CDR2 FQNEAQ come from the germline V gene. The CDR3 is 14 amino acids. Trimming pared 2 bases from V and 5 bases from J, leaving 12 bases between. As DNA, the CDR3 is TGTGCCAGCAGCTTAACCCAGGGATGGGAGACCCAGTACTTC. It translates to CASSLTQGWETQYF.

This clonotype was seen a handful of times. V usage is TRBV6-2 or TRBV6-3 and J usage is TRBJ2-7; 7 bases align to TRBD1. Germline CDR1 and CDR2: MNHEY and SVGEGT. This CDR3 has 15 residues. After removal of 5 bases from V and 0 bases from J, the junction contained 7 bases not matched to a gene. Here the CDR3 DNA reads TGTGCCAGCAGTCCGACAGGGAAAGGCTCCTACGAGCAGTACTTC. Translated: CASSPTGKGSYEQYF.

This clonotype has a count of ten or more. The chain joins TRBV7-3 to TRBJ1-2; D is uncertain. The CDR3 sequence is 13 residues long. V shed 5 bases and J shed 7 bases, with 14 bases lying between them. CDR1 SGHTA and CDR2 FQGTGA come from the germline V gene. CDR3 sequence: CASSRTQKSGYTF. The CDR3 nucleotides are TGTGCCAGCAGCCGCACACAGAAGTCTGGCTACACCTTC.

This clonotype turned up a few times. Germline and junction disagree at one end, which may indicate a read error. The V gene is TRBV15, the J gene TRBJ1-1; D is uncertain. The CDR3 runs to 13 residues. Germline-derived CDR1 and CDR2 are LNHNV and YYDKDF (reference sequence). As DNA, the CDR3 is TGTGCCACCAGCAGAGATCGCAGCCTTGAACCTTTCTTT. As protein: CATSRDRSLEPFF.

This clonotype showed up many times. Here the CDR3 DNA reads TGTGCCAGCAGCCTCGACTACAACAATGAGCAGTTCTTC. This gives the protein CASSLDYNNEQFF. The chain couples TRBV7-2 to TRBJ2-1; TRBD2 is a possible D gene (5 bases). Germline loops: CDR1 SGHTA, CDR2 FQGNSA. Trimming cost V 5 bases and J 5 bases, with 10 bases left between them. The CDR3 consists of 13 residues.

This clonotype was detected ten times or more. Germline and junction disagree at one end, which may indicate a read error. This chain uses TRBV7-2 with TRBJ2-2, with 9 bases aligning to TRBD2. The germline gives CDR1 SGHTA, CDR2 FQGNSA. The CDR3 covers 15 residues. CDR3 loop: CASRLAGANTGELFF. The CDR3 bases are TGTGCCAGCAGATTAGCGGGGGCCAACACCGGGGAGCTGTTTTTT.

The table lists this clonotype with a few counts. V gene TRBV28 combines with J gene TRBJ2-2, with 9 bases lining up with TRBD2. Trimming at V came to 5 bases and at J to 9 bases, leaving 10 bases not matched to a gene. The germline V gene has CDR1 MDHEN and CDR2 SYDVKM. This CDR3 contains 15 residues. The DNA for the CDR3 is TGTGCCAGCAGTCTATCCGGGACTAGCATTCGGGAGCTGTTTTTT. Protein: CASSLSGTSIRELFF.

This clonotype appeared a few times. This chain uses TRBV19 with TRBJ1-1; D call uncertain. Germline V gene lookup returns CDR1 LNHDA and CDR2 SQIVND (reference sequence). This CDR3 contains 13 residues. V was clipped by 7 bases and J by 0 bases, with 9 bases between them. DNA of the CDR3: TGTGCCAGTATCCCCTTCATGAACACTGAAGCTTTCTTT. Its protein product is CASIPFMNTEAFF.

A few counts support this clonotype. The chain is built from TRBV27 and TRBJ2-7; possibly TRBD1 for D (6 bases). The CDR3 is made up of 13 amino acids. Trimming took off 4 bases at V and 4 bases at J, with 11 bases between the two ends. Germline V gene lookup returns CDR1 MNHEY and CDR2 SMNVEV (reference sequence). DNA for the CDR3: TGTGCCAGCAGTTCGGACAGTCATTACGAGCAGTACTTC. It yields the protein CASSSDSHYEQYF.

The chain combines TRBV6-2 or TRBV6-3 with TRBJ2-1; a possible D gene is TRBD2 (6 bases). The CDR3 contains 11 residues. The V gene's germline CDR1 is MNHEY and CDR2 SVGEGT. Trimming left V 9 bases short and J 10 bases short, with 13 bases between. The CDR3 nucleotides are TGTGCCAGTAACGGGGGATACGAGCAGTTCTTC. It encodes CASNGGYEQFF.

This clonotype showed up many times. The chain is built from TRBV7-2 and TRBJ2-7; D is unclear. Germline CDR1 and CDR2: SGHTA and FQGNSA. This CDR3 has 14 residues. The germline V and J ends were trimmed by 2 bases and 7 bases, with 15 bases remaining between them. Here the CDR3 DNA reads TGTGCCAGCAGCTTAACCGGGCCCCTTCGGGAGCAGTACTTC. Protein: CASSLTGPLREQYF.

The rearrangement uses TRBV28 and TRBJ2-1; the D gene could be TRBD1 or TRBD2 (5 bases each). This CDR3 is built from 16 residues. Germline V gene sequence: CDR1 MDHEN, CDR2 SYDVKM. Trimming removed 5 bases at V and 4 bases at J, with 18 bases between. CDR3 DNA: TGTGCCAGCAGTCCCGTCGGGGCTGAAAAATACAATGAGCAGTTCTTC. Translated: CASSPVGAEKYNEQFF. Full variable domain (rest looked up from reference TRBV28 and TRBJ2-1): DVKVTQSSRYLVKRTGEKVFLECVQDMDHENMFWYRQDPGLGLRLIYFSYDVKMKEKGDIPEGYSVSREKKERFSLILESASTNQTSMYLCASSPVGAEKYNEQFFGPGTRLTVL.

This clonotype has only a few counts. The gene calls are TRBV27 and TRBJ2-1; D is uncertain. The V end lost 4 bases, the J end lost 3 bases, and 7 bases lay between the germline ends. The CDR3 is made up of 13 amino acids. The V gene's germline CDR1 is MNHEY and CDR2 SMNVEV (reference sequence). CDR3 region: CASSSLIYNEQFF. The CDR3 region has the DNA TGTGCCAGCAGTTCTCTGATCTACAATGAGCAGTTCTTC.

This clonotype was seen repeatedly, ten times or more. J is TRBJ2-1 and V is TRBV7-2; 7 nucleotides agree with TRBD2. The V gene end was trimmed by 4 bases and the J gene end by 2 bases; junction bases not matched to a gene: 8. This CDR3 has 16 amino acids. The germline gives CDR1 SGHTA, CDR2 FQGNSA. The CDR3 loop is CASSSPREGAYNEQFF. The DNA for the CDR3 is TGTGCCAGCAGCTCCCCCAGGGAGGGAGCCTACAATGAGCAGTTCTTC.

This clonotype was seen ten or more times. The chain is built from TRBV7-8 and TRBJ1-3, with a weak D call TRBD1 (5 bases). The length of the CDR3 is 16 residues. Trimming shortened V by 4 bases and J by 0 bases, and 13 bases separated the two germline ends. Germline assignment: CDR1 SGHVS and CDR2 FQNEAQ. CDR3 DNA: TGTGCCAGCAGCTCTCAGGGTCAATACTCTGGAAACACCATATATTTT. Protein sequence: CASSSQGQYSGNTIYF.

This clonotype was counted ten times or more. The chain combines TRBV12-3 or TRBV12-4 with TRBJ1-4; D unclear. This CDR3 contains 15 residues. Trimming took off 7 bases at V and 11 bases at J, with 23 bases between the two ends. The chain's CDR3 is CASNLASGDLGKLFF. CDR3 DNA: TGTGCCAGCAACCTGGCGTCCGGGGATCTCGGGAAACTGTTTTTT.

This clonotype was counted ten times or more. This sequence joins TRBV12-3 or TRBV12-4 and TRBJ1-5, with a possible D match to TRBD1 (5 bases). The CDR3 has 15 amino acids. V shed 3 bases and J shed 4 bases, with 13 bases lying between them. The CDR3 spells CASSFSGNLNQPQHF. The CDR3 region has the DNA TGTGCCAGCAGTTTCTCAGGGAATCTAAATCAGCCCCAGCATTTT.